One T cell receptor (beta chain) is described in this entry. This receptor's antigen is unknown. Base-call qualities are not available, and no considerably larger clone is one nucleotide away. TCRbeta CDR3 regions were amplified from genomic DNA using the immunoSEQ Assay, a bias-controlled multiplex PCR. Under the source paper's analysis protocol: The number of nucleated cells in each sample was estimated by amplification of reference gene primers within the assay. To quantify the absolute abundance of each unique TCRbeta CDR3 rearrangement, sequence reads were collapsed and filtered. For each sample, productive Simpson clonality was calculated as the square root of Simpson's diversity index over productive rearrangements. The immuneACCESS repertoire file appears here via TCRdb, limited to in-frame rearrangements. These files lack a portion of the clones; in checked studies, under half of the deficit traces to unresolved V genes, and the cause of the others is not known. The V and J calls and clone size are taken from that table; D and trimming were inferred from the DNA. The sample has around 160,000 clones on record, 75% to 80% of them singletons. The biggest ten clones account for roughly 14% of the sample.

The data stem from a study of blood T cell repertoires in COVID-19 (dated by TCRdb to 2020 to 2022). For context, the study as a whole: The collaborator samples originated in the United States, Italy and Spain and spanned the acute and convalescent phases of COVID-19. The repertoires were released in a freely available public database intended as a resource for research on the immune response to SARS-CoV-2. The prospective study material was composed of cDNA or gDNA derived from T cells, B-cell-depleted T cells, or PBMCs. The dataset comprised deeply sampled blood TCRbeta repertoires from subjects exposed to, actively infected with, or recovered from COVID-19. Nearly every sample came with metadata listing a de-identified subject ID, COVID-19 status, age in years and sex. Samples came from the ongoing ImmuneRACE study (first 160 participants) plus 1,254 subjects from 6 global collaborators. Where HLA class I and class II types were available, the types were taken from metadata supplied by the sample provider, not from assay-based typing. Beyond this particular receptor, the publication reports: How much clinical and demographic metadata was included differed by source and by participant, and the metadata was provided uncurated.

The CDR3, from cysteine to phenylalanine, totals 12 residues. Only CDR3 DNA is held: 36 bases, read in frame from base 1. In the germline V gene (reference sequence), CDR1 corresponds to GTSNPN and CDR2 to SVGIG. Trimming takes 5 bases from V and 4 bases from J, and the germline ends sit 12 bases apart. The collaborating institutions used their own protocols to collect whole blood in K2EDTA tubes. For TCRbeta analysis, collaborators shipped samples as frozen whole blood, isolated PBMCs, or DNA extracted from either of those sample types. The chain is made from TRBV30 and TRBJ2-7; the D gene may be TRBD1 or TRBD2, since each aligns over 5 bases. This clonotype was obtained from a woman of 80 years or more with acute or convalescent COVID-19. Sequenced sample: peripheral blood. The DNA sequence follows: TGTGCCTGGGGGGCGTCGGGGTACGAGCAGTACTTC. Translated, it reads CAWGASGYEQYF.